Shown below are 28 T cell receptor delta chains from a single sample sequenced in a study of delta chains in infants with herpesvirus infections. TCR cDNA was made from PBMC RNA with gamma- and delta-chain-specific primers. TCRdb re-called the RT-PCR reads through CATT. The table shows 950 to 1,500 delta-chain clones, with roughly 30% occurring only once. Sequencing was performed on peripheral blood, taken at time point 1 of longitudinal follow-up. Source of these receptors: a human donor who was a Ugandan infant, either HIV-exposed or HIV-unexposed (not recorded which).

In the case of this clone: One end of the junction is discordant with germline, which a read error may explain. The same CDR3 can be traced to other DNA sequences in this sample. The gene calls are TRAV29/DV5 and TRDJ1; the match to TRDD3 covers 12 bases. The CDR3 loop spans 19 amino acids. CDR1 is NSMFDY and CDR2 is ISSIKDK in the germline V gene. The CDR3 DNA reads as TGTGCAGCAAGTACGGTAGTCCGTACTGGGGGATACCACACCGATAAACTTATCTTT. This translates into CAASTVVRTGGYHTDKLIF.

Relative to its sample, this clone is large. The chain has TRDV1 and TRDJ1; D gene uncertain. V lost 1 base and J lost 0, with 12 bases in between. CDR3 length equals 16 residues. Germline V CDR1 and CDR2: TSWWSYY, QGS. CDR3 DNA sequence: TGTGCTCTTGGGGAACGGTTCGAGAAGTACACCGATAAACTCATCTTT. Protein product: CALGERFEKYTDKLIF.

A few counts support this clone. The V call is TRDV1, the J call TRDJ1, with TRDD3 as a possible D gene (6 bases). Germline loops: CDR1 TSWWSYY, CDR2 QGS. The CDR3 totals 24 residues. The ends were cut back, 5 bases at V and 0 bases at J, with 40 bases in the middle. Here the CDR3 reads CALGNTFSLQYSAYWEVYTDKLIF. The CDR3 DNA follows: TGTGCTCTTGGGAACACCTTTTCCCTTCAATATTCGGCCTACTGGGAAGTTTACACCGATAAACTCATCTTT.

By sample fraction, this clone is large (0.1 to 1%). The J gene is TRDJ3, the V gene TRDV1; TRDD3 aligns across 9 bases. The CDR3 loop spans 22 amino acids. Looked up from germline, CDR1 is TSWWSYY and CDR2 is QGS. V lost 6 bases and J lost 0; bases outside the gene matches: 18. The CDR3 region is CALGPRLLGDGRSSWDTRQMFF. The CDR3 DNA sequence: TGTGCTCTTGGTCCCCGCCTCCTGGGGGATGGTCGTAGCTCCTGGGACACCCGACAGATGTTTTTC.

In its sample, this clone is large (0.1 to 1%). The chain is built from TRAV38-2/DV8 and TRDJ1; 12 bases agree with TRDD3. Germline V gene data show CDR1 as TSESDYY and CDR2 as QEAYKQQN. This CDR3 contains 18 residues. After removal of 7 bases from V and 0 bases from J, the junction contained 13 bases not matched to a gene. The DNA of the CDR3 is TGTGCTTATGGGAAGTACTGGGGGATACTCCGGTACACCGATAAACTCATCTTT. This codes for CAYGKYWGILRYTDKLIF.

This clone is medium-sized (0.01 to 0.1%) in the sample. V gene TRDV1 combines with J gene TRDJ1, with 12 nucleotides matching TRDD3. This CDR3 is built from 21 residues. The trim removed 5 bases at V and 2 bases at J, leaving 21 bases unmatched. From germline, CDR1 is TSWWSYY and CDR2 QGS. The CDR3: CALGNLGDAYWGILVTDKLIF. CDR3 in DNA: TGTGCTCTTGGGAACCTTGGGGACGCGTACTGGGGGATACTTGTTACCGATAAACTCATCTTT.

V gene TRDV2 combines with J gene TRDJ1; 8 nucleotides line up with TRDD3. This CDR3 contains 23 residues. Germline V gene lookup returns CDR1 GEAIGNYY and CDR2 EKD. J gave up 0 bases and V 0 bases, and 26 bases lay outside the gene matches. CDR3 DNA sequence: TGTGCCTGTGACACCCCCCCCCCTCAGTACTCCAACTGGGGGCCACGGCACACCGATAAACTCATCTTT. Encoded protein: CACDTPPPQYSNWGPRHTDKLIF.

The CDR3 sequence is CALGEPPLLLGRNSQRELIF. The CDR3 nucleotides read TGTGCTCTTGGGGAACCCCCCCTCCTCCTTGGGAGAAACTCCCAACGAGAACTCATCTTT. The chain combines TRDV1 with TRDJ1; unclear D gene. Between the trimmed V and J ends, which lost 1 base and 9 bases, there was a span of 33 bases. This CDR3 has 20 amino acids. The germline V gene encodes CDR1 TSWWSYY and CDR2 QGS.

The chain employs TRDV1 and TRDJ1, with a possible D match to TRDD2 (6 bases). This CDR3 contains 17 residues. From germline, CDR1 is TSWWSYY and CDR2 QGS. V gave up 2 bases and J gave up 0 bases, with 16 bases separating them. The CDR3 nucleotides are TGTGCTCTTGGGGAAGAAAAACCTTCCCTGTACACCGATAAACTCATCTTT. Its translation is CALGEEKPSLYTDKLIF.

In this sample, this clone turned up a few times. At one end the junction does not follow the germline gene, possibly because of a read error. CDR3 sequence: CACNTVLGSWDTRQMFF. The DNA of the CDR3 is TGTGCCTGTAACACCGTACTGGGCTCCTGGGACACCCGACAGATGTTTTTC. The rearrangement links TRDV2 to TRDJ3, with D possibly TRDD3 on 6 matching bases. The CDR3 totals 17 residues. Germline values: CDR1 GEAIGNYY, CDR2 EKD.

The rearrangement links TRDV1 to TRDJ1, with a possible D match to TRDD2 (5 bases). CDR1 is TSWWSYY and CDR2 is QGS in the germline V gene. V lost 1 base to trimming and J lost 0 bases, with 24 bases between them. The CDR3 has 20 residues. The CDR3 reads CALGERGFPKEIDYTDKLIF. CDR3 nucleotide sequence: TGTGCTCTTGGGGAACGGGGCTTCCCAAAGGAGATTGACTACACCGATAAACTCATCTTT.

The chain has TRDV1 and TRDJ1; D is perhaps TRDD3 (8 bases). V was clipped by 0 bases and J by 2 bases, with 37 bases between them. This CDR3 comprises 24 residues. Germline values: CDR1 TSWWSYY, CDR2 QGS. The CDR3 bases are TGTGCTCTTGGGGAACTAGCTCGTTCCTACACTCGTATACTGGGGGGGAGGAAGACCGATAAACTCATCTTT. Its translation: CALGELARSYTRILGGRKTDKLIF.

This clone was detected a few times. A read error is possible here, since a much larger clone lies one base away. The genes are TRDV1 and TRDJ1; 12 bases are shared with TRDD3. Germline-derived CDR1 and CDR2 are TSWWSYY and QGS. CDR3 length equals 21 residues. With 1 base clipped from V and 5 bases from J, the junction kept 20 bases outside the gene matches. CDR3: CALGEQTVLGDTGFSADKLIF. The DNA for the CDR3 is TGTGCTCTTGGGGAACAGACGGTACTGGGGGATACTGGCTTTAGTGCTGATAAACTCATCTTT.

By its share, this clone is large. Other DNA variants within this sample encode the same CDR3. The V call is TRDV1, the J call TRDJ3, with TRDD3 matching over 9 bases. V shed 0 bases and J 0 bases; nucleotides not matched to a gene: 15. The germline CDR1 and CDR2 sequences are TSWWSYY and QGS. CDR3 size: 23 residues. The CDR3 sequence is CALGELDPRTGGKSSWDTRQMFF. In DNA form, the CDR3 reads TGTGCTCTTGGGGAACTAGACCCCCGTACTGGGGGAAAGAGCTCCTGGGACACCCGACAGATGTTTTTC.

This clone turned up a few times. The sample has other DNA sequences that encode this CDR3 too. CDR3 sequence reads: CALGELDPRTGGKSSWDTRQMFF. In DNA form, the CDR3 reads TGTGCTCTTGGGGAACTAGACCCTCGTACTGGGGGAAAGAGCTCCTGGGACACCCGACAGATGTTTTTC. The chain links TRDV1 to TRDJ3; 9 bases match TRDD3. Germline lookup yields CDR1 TSWWSYY and CDR2 QGS. With V trimmed by 0 bases and J by 0 bases, 15 bases remained unmatched. The CDR3 is made up of 23 amino acids.

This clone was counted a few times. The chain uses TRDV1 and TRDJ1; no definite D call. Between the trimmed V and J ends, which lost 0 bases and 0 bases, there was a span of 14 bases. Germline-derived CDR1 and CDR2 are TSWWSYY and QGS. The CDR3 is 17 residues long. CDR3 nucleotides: TGTGCTCTTGGGGAACTAGGGCCTCTCCTGTACACCGATAAACTCATCTTT. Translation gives CALGELGPLLYTDKLIF.

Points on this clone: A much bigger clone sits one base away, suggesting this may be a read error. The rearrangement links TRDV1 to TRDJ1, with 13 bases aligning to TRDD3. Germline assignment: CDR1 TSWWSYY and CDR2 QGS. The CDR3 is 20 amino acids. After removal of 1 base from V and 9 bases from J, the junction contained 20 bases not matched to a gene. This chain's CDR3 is CALGEQGPDWGIRGVGELIF. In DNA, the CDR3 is TGTGCTCTTGGGGAACAAGGCCCTGACTGGGGGATACGCGGTGTTGGGGAACTCATCTTT.

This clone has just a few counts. This chain's CDR3 is CALGVRPYTDKLIF. Here the CDR3 DNA reads TGTGCTCTTGGGGTCCGCCCTTACACCGATAAACTCATCTTT. This chain joins TRDV1 and TRDJ1, with D unresolved. The CDR3 is 14 amino acids. Trimming took off 4 bases at V and 0 bases at J, with 9 bases between the two ends. Germline CDR1 reads TSWWSYY; CDR2 reads QGS.

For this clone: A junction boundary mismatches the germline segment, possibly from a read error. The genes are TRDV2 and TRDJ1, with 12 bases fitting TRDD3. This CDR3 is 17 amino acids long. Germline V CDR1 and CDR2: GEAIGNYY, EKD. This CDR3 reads CACDTILLGDTTNKLIF. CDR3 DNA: TGTGCCTGTGACACCATTTTACTGGGGGATACCACCAATAAACTCATCTTT.

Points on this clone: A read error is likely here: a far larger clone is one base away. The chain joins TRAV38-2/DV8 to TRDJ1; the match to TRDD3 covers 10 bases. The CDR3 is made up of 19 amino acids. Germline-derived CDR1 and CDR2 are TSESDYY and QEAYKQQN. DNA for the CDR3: TGTGCTTATAGGAGGAGGGAAAATGGGGGATACTCAGACACCGATAAACGCATCTTT. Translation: CAYRRRENGGYSDTDKRIF.

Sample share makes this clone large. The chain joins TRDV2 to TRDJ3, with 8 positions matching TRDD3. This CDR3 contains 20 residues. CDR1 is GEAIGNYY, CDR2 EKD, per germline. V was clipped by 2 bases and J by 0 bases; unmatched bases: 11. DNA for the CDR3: TGTGCCTGTGACAAGGTTGGGGAATGGGGGATCTCCTGGGACACCCGACAGATGTTTTTC. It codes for CACDKVGEWGISWDTRQMFF.

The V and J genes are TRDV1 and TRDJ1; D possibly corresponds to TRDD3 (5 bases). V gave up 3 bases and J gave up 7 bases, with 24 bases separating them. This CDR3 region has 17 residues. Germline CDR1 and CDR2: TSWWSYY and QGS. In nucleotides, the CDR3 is TGTGCTCTTGGGGACTGGGAGAGTCGGAGGAGGACTCCTAAACTCATCTTT. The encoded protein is CALGDWESRRRTPKLIF.

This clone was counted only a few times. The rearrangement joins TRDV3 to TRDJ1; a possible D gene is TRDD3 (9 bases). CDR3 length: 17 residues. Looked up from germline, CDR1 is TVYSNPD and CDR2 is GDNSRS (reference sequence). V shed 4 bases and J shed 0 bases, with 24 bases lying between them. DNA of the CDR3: TGTGCCTATTCTTCCTACGGGGATACGGCGTACACCGATAAACTCATCTTT. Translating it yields CAYSSYGDTAYTDKLIF.

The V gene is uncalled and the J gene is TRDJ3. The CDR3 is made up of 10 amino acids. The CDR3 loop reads CAWDTRQMFF. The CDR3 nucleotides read TGCGCCTGGGACACCCGACAGATGTTTTTC.

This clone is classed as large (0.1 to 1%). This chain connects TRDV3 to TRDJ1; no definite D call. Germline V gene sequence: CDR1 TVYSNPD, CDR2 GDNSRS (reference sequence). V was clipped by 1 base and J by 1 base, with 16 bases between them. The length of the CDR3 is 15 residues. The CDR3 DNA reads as TGTGCCTTTATTTCCCCGTATGGCTCCACCGATAAACTCATCTTT. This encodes CAFISPYGSTDKLIF.

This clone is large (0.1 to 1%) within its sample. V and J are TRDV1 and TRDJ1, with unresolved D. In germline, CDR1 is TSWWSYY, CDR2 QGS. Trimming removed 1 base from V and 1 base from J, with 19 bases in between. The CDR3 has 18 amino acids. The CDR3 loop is CALGEPTDRTVSTDKLIF. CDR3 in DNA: TGTGCTCTTGGGGAACCTACGGACCGTACTGTGAGCACCGATAAACTCATCTTT.

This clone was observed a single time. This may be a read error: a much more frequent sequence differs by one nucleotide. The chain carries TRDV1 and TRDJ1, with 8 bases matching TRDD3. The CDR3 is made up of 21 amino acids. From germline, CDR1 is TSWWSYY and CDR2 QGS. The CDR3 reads CALGEIGPSPVLGALTDKLTF. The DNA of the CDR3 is TGTGCTCTTGGGGAAATAGGGCCTTCCCCCGTACTGGGGGCCTTAACCGATAAACTCACCTTT.

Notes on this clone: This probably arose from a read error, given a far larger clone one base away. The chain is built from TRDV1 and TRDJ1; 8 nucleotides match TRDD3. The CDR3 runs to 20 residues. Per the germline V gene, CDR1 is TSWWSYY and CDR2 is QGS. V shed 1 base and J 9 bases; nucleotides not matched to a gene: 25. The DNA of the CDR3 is TGTGCTCTTGGGGAACAAGGCCCTGACTGTGGGATACGCGGTGTTTGGGAACTCATCTTT. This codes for CALGEQGPDCGIRGVWELIF.